The T cell receptor (beta chain) under discussion was sequenced for a study of blood T cell repertoires in COVID-19. Study-level information: Acute and convalescent COVID-19 specimens originated in the United States, Italy and Spain.

The assay was immunoSEQ multiplex PCR, and TCRdb's table has in-frame clones only and misses some. This table holds some 310,000 clones, almost 90% found once. The Seattle patients joined while their infection was active and were tracked longitudinally afterward. The sample holds one count of this clone. V was trimmed by 0 bases and J by 4 bases, leaving 8 bases between them. CDR3 size: 14 residues. CDR1 is SGHTS, CDR2 YDEGEE, per germline. The sample consisted of peripheral blood. The chain couples TRBV5-8 to TRBJ1-5; D not resolved. The source is a woman under 40 with COVID-19, enrolled during active disease. The CDR3 loop reads CASSLVVLNQPQHF. In DNA form, the CDR3 reads TGTGCCAGCAGCTTGGTAGTTTTAAATCAGCCCCAGCATTTT.